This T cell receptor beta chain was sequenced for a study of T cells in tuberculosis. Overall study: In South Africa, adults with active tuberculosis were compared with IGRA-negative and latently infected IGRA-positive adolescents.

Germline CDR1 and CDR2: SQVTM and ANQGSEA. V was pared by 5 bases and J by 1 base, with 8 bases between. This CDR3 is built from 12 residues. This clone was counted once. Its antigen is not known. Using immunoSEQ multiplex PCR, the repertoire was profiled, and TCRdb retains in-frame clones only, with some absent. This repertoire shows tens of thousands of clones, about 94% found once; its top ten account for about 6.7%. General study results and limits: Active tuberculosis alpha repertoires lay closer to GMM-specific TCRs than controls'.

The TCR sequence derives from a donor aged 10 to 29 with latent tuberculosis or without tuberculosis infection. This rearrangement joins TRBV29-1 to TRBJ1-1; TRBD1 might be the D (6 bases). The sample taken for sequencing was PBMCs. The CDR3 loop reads CSVMTGNTEAFF. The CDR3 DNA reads TGCAGCGTTATGACAGGGAACACTGAAGCTTTCTTT. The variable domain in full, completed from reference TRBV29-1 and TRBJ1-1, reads SAVISQKPSRDICQRGTSLTIQCQVDSQVTMMFWYRQQPGQSLTLIATANQGSEATYESGFVIDKFPISRPNLTFSTLTVSNMSPEDSSIYLCSVMTGNTEAFFGQGTRLTVV.